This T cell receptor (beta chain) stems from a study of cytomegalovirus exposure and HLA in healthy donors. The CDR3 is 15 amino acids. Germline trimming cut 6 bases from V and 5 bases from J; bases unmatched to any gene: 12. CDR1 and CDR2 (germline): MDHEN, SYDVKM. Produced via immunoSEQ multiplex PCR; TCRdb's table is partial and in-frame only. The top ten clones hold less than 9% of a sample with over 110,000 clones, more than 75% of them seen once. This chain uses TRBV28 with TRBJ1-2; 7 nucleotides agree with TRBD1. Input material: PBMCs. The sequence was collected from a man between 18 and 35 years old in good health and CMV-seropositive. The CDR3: CASSTPPGQIYGYTF. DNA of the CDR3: TGTGCCAGCAGCACTCCACCGGGACAGATTTATGGCTACACCTTC.